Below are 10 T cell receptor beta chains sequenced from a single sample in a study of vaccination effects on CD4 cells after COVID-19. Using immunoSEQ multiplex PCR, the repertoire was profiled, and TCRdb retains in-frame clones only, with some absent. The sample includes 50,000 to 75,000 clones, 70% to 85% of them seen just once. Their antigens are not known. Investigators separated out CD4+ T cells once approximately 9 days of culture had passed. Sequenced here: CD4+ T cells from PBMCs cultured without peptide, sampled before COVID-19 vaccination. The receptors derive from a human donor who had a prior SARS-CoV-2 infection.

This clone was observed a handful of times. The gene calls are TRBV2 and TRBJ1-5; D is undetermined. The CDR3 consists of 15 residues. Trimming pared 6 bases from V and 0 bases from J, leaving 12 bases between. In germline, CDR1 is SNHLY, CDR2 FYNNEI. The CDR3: CASRVTPFSNQPQHF. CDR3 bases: TGTGCCAGCAGGGTCACACCTTTTAGCAATCAGCCCCAGCATTTT.

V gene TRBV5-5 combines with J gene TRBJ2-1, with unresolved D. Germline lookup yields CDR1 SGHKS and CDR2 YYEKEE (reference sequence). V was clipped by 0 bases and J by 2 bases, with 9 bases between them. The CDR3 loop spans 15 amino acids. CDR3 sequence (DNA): TGTGCCAGCAGCTTGGCAGCTGTCCCCTACAATGAGCAGTTCTTC. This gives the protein CASSLAAVPYNEQFF.

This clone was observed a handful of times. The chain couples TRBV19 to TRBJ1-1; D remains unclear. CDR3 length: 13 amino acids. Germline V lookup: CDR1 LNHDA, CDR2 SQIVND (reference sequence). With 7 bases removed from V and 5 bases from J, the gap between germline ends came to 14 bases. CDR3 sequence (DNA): TGTGCCAGTACCGGGTCCGGGGAGACTGAAGCTTTCTTT. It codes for CASTGSGETEAFF.

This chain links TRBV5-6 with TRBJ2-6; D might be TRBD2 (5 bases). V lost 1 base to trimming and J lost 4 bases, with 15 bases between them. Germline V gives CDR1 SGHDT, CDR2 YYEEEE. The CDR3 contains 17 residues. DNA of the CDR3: TGTGCCAGCAGCTTGCCGGGGATAGCTAGCGGGGCCAACGTCCTGACTTTC. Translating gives CASSLPGIASGANVLTF.

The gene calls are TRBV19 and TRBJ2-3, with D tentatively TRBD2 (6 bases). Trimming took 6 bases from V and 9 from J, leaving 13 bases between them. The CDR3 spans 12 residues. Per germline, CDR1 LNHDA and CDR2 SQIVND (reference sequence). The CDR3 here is CASSGSSLTQYF. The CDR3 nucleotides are TGTGCCAGTAGCGGGAGTTCACTCACGCAGTATTTT. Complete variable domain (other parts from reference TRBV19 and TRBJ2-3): DGGITQSPKYLFRKEGQNVTLSCEQNLNHDAMYWYRQDPGQGLRLIYYSQIVNDFQKGDIAEGYSVSREKKESFPLTVTSAQKNPTAFYLCASSGSSLTQYFGPGTRLTVL.

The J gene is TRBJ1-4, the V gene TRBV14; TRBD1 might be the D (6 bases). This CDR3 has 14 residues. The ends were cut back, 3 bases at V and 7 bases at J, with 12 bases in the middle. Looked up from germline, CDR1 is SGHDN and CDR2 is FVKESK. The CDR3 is CASSHHRVGEKLFF. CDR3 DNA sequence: TGTGCCAGCAGCCACCACAGGGTGGGTGAAAAACTGTTTTTT.

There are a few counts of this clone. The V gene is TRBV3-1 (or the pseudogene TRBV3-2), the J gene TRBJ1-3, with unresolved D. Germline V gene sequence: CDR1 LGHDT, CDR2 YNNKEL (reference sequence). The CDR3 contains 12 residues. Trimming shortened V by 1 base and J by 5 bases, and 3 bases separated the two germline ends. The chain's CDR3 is CASSQVRNTIYF. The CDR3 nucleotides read TGTGCCAGCAGCCAAGTAAGAAACACCATATATTTT.

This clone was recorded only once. In nucleotides, the CDR3 is TGTGCCAGCAGCTTATCCGGGGGACTGTTTAATGAGCAGTTCTTC. Its translation is CASSLSGGLFNEQFF. The rearrangement joins TRBV7-2 to TRBJ2-1, with D possibly TRBD2 on 6 matching bases. Germline lookup yields CDR1 SGHTA and CDR2 FQGNSA. V lost 2 bases and J 7 bases, leaving 15 bases between the germline ends. CDR3 length equals 15 residues.

For the CDR3, the DNA is TGTGCCAGCAGCTTTGTGGGGATGGGGGATACGCAGTATTTT. Translation: CASSFVGMGDTQYF. This sequence joins TRBV7-3 and TRBJ2-3; D gene ambiguous. CDR1 and CDR2 from the germline V gene are SGHTA and FQGTGA. The length of the CDR3 is 14 residues. V was cut by 3 bases and J by 6 bases, with 13 bases left in between.

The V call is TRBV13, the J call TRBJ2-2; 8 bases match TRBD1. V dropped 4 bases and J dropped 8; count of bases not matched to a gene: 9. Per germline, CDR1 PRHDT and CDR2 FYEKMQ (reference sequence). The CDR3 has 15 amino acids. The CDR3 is CASSSKDRAEGELFF. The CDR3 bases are TGTGCCAGCAGCTCCAAGGACAGGGCCGAGGGGGAGCTGTTTTTT. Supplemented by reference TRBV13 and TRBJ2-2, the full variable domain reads AAGVIQSPRHLIKEKRETATLKCYPIPRHDTVYWYQQGPGQDPQFLISFYEKMQSDKGSIPDRFSAQQFSDYHSELNMSSLELGDSALYFCASSSKDRAEGELFFGEGSRLTVL.